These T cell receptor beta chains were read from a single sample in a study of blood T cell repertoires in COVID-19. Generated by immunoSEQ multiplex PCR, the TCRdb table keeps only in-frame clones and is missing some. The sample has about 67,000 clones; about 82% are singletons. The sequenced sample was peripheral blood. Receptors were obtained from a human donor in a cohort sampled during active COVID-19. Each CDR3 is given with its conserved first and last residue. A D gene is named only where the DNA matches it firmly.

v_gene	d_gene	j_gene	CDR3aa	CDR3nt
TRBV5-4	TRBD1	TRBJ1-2	CASSFDGTGDGYTF	TGTGCCAGCAGTTTTGATGGGACAGGGGATGGCTACACCTTC
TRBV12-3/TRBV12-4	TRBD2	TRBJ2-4	CASSSSLAVHPYF	TGTGCCAGCAGTTCGTCACTAGCGGTTCATCCGTACTTC
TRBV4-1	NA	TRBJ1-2	CASSAGEASYGYTF	TGCGCCAGCAGCGCCGGGGAAGCTTCTTATGGCTACACCTTC
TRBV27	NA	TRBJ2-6	CASSPRPSGANVLTF	TGTGCCAGCAGTCCCCGTCCCTCTGGGGCCAACGTCCTGACTTTC
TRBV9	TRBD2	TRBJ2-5	CASSVGLAGGRETQYF	TGTGCCAGCAGCGTGGGACTAGCGGGGGGGCGAGAGACCCAGTACTTC
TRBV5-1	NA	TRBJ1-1	CASSQGVIMDEAFF	TGCGCCAGCAGCCAAGGAGTTATAATGGATGAAGCTTTCTTT
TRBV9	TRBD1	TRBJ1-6	CASSEGQGYSPLHF	TGTGCCAGCAGCGAAGGACAGGGGTATTCACCCCTCCACTTT
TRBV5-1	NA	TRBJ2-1	CASSPHRDKVFNEQFF	TGCGCCAGCAGTCCCCACCGGGACAAAGTCTTCAATGAGCAGTTCTTC
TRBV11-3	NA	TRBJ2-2	CASSLMRAGELFF	TGTGCCAGCAGCTTAATGCGGGCCGGGGAGCTGTTTTTT
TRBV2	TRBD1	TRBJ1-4	CASISDRGYEKLFF	TGTGCCAGCATCTCGGACAGGGGGTATGAAAAACTGTTTTTT